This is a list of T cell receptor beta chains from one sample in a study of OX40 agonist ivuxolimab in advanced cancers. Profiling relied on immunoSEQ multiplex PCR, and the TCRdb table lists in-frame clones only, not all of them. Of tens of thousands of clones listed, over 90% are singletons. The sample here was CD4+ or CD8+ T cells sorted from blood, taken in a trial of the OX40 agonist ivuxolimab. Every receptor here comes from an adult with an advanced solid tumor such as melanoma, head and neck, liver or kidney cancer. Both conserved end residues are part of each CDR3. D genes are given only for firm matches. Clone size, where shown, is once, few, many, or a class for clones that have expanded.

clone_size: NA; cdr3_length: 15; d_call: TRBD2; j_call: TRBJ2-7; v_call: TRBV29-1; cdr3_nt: TGCAGCGTTGAAGTGATGGGGGGGTCGGCCTACGAGCAGTACTTC; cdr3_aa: CSVEVMGGSAYEQYF
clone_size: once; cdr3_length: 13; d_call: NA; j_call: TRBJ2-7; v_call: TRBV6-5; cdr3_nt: TGTGCCAGCAGTTACTCGAGGCGTTCCGAGCAGTACTTC; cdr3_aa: CASSYSRRSEQYF
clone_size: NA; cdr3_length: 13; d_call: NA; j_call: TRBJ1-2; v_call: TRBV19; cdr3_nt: TGTGCCAGTAGTCATCCCAGGGGACACGGCTACACCTTC; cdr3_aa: CASSHPRGHGYTF
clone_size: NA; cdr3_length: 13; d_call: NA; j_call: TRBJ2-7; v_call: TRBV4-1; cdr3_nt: TGCGCCAGCAGCCAAGCCGGCGTCCCCGAGCAGTACTTC; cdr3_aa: CASSQAGVPEQYF
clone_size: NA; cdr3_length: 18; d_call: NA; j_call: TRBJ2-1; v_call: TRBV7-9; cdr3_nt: TGTGCCAGCAGCTTAGCTGGAGGTCCTAGCCCAAACTACAATGAGCAGTTCTTC; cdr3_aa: CASSLAGGPSPNYNEQFF
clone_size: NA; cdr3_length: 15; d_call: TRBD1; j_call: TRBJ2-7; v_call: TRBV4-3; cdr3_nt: TGCGCCAGCAGCCAAACCACCGGGACAGCTTACGAGCAGTACTTC; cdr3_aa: CASSQTTGTAYEQYF
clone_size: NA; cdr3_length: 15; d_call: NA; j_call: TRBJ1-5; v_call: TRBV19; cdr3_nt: TGTGCCAGTAGTATGGGGGGTTATAGCAATCAGCCCCAGCATTTT; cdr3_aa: CASSMGGYSNQPQHF
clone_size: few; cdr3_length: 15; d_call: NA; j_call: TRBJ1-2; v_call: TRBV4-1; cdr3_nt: TGCGCCAGCAGCCAAGATGACGGGGTGGGCTATGGCTACACCTTC; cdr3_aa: CASSQDDGVGYGYTF
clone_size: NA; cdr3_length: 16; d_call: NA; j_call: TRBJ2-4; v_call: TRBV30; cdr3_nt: TGTGCCTGGAATTGGGGGGGGGCCCTAGCCAAAAACATTCAGTACTTC; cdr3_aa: CAWNWGGALAKNIQYF
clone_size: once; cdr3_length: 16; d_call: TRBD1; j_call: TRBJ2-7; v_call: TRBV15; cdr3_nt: TGTGCCACCGGTCCCGGGACAGGGGAAATCTCCTACGAGCAGTACTTC; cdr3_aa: CATGPGTGEISYEQYF
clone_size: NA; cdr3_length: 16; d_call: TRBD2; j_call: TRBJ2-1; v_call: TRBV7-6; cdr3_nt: TGTGCCAGCAGCCTTAGCGGGGAGAGCTCCTACAATGAGCAGTTCTTC; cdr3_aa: CASSLSGESSYNEQFF
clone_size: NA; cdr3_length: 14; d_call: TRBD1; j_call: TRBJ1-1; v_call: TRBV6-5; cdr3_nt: TGTGCCAGCAGTTACTCGAATAGGGGGCGGGGAGCTTTCTTT; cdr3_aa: CASSYSNRGRGAFF
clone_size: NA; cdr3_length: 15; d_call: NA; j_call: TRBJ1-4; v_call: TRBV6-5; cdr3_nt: TGTGCCAGCAGTCCAGAAACTGGCGGTAATGAAAAACTGTTTTTT; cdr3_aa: CASSPETGGNEKLFF
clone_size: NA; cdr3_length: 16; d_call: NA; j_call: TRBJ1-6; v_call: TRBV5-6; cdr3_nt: TGTGCCAGCAGCTCCGACAGATCTCCTTATAATTCACCCCTCCACTTT; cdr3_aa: CASSSDRSPYNSPLHF
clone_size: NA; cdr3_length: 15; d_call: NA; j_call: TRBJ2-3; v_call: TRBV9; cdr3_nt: TGTGCCAGCAGCGTCAGGGGGGAGGTGACAGATACGCAGTATTTT; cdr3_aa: CASSVRGEVTDTQYF
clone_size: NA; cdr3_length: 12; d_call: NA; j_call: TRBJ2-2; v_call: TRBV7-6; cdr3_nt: TGTGCCAGCAGCTTCCAGACCGGGGAGCTGTTTTTT; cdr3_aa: CASSFQTGELFF
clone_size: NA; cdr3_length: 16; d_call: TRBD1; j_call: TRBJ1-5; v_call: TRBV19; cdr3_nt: TGTGCCAGTAGTACCTCTCACGACAGGGGAAATCAGCCCCAGCATTTT; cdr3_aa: CASSTSHDRGNQPQHF
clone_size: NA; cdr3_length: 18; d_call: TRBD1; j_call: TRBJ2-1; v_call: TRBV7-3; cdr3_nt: TGTGCCAGCAGCCCAGGGGGCGGGGAAGACCTCTTATACAATGAGCAGTTCTTC; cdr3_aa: CASSPGGGEDLLYNEQFF
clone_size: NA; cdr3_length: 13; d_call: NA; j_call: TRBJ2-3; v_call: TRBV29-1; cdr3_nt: TGCAGCGTTGGTACAGGATGGGCAGATACGCAGTATTTT; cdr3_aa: CSVGTGWADTQYF
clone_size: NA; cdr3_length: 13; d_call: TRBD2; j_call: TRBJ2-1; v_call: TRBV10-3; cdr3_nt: TGTGCCATCAGTGGAGATAGCGGGAATGAGCAGTTCTTC; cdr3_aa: CAISGDSGNEQFF
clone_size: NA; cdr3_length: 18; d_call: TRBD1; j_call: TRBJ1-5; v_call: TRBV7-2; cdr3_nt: TGTGCCAGCAGCTCCCGGGATTACAGGGGGCAAAGCAATCAGCCCCAGCATTTT; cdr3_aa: CASSSRDYRGQSNQPQHF
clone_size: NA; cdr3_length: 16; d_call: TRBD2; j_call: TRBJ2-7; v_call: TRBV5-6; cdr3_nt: TGTGCCAGCAGCCCCTCCGAAGGACTAGCGGTCTACGAGCAGTACTTC; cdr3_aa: CASSPSEGLAVYEQYF
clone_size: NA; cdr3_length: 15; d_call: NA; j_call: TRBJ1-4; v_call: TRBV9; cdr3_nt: TGTGCCAGCAGCGTAGGAGGAGGGACTAATGAAAAACTGTTTTTT; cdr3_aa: CASSVGGGTNEKLFF
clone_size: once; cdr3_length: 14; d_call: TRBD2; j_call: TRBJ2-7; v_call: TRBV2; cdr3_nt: TGTGCCAGCACTGATCCGGGGGGACCCTACGAGCAGTACTTC; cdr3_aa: CASTDPGGPYEQYF
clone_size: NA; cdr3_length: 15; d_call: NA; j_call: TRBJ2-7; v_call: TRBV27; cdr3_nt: TGTGCCAGCAGTCTCCGACGTGGTGGAATCGGCGAGCAGTACTTC; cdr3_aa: CASSLRRGGIGEQYF
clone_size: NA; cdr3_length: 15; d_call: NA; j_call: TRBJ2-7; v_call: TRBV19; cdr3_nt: TGTGCCAGTAGTATAGGAATCGAGCGGAGCTACGAGCAGTACTTC; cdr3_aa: CASSIGIERSYEQYF
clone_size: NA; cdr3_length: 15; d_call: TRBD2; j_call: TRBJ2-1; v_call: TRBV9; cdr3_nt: TGTGCCAGCAGCGCTGGGACTAGCGGGGGTCTTGAGCAGTTCTTC; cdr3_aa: CASSAGTSGGLEQFF
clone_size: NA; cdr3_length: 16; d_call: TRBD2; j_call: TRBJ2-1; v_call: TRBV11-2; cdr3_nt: TGTGCCAGCAGCCGTCGACTAGCGGGTACCTACAATGAGCAGTTCTTC; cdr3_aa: CASSRRLAGTYNEQFF
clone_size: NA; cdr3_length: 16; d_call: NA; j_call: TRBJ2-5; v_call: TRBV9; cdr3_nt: TGTGCCAGCAGCGTCGAGGGGGGTAAACCTCAAGAGACCCAGTACTTC; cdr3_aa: CASSVEGGKPQETQYF
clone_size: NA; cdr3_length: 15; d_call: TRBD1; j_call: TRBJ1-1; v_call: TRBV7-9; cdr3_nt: TGTGCCAGCAGCTCACCGGGACAGGGTACGCCTGAAGCTTTCTTT; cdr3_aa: CASSSPGQGTPEAFF
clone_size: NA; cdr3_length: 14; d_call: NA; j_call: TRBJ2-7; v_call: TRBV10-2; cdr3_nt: TGCGCCAGCAGCCTGGGGGACCTCACCTACGAGCAGTACTTC; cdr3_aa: CASSLGDLTYEQYF
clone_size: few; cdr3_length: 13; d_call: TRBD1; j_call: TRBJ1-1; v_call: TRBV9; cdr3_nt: TGTGCCAGCAGCGTAGCCGGACAGGAGGAAGCTTTCTTT; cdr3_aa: CASSVAGQEEAFF